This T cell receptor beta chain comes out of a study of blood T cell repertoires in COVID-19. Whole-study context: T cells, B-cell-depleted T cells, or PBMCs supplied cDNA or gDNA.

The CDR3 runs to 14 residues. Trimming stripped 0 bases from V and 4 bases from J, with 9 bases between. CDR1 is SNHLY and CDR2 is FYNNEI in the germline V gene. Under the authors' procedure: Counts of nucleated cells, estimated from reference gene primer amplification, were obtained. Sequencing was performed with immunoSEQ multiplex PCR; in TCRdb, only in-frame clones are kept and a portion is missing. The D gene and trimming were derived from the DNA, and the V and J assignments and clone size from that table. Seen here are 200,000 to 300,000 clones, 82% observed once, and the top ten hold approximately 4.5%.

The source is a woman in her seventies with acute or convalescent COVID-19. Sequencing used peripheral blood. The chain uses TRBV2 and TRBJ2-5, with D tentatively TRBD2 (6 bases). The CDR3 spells CASSEALSGETQYF. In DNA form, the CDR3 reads TGTGCCAGCAGTGAAGCACTTAGCGGAGAGACCCAGTACTTC.